The 23 T cell receptor beta chains below were found in one sample sequenced in a study of blood T cell repertoires in COVID-19. The assay was immunoSEQ multiplex PCR, and TCRdb's table has in-frame clones only and misses some. The repertoire consists of about 42,000 clones, with 65% to 85% occurring once and the leading ten covering 33%. Material for sequencing was peripheral blood. The source of these receptors is an elderly woman with acute or convalescent COVID-19.

This chain joins TRBV10-3 and TRBJ2-5; the D gene is possibly TRBD1 (8 bases). Germline CDR1 ENHRY, CDR2 SYGVKD. There are 14 residues in the CDR3. V lost 2 bases to trimming and J lost 5 bases, with 12 bases between them. The CDR3 loop reads CAISETGGEETQYF. The CDR3 DNA reads as TGTGCCATCAGTGAGACAGGGGGGGAGGAGACCCAGTACTTC.

The chain has TRBV28 and TRBJ1-1; 10 bases map to TRBD1. J lost 4 bases, V lost 2 bases, and 4 bases had no gene match. Germline CDR1 MDHEN, CDR2 SYDVKM. This CDR3 comprises 15 residues. The CDR3 spells CASSLDRGQGTEAFF. CDR3 coding DNA: TGTGCCAGCAGTTTAGACAGGGGGCAAGGCACTGAAGCTTTCTTT.

The V gene is TRBV10-2, the J gene TRBJ2-1; D unclear. CDR1 is WSHSY and CDR2 is SAAADI in the germline V gene. V lost 3 bases, J lost 8 bases, and 5 bases lay in between. This CDR3 spans 11 amino acids. CDR3 region: CASSDVYEQFF. As DNA, the CDR3 is TGCGCCAGCAGTGATGTCTATGAGCAGTTCTTC.

V gene TRBV11-2 combines with J gene TRBJ2-1; D perhaps matches TRBD2 (5 bases). Trimming took 5 bases from V and 8 from J, leaving 19 bases between them. Germline V gives CDR1 SGHAT, CDR2 FQNNGV. The CDR3 is 15 residues long. The CDR3 DNA is TGTGCCAGCAGCCCCTCCGTAAGGCTAGCACATGAGCAGTTCTTC. Residues: CASSPSVRLAHEQFF.

This clone was detected a few times. The J gene is TRBJ2-1, the V gene TRBV27, with 8 bases aligning to TRBD2. The CDR3 sequence is 15 residues long. J lost 2 bases, V lost 3 bases, and 3 bases had no gene match. Germline V gene lookup returns CDR1 MNHEY and CDR2 SMNVEV (reference sequence). The CDR3 coding sequence is TGTGCCAGCAGTTTCCTAGCGGGTCCCTACAATGAGCAGTTCTTC. This gives the protein CASSFLAGPYNEQFF.

V usage is TRBV6-5 and J usage is TRBJ2-1; possibly TRBD1 for D (6 bases). The germline V gene encodes CDR1 MNHEY and CDR2 SVGAGI. V gave up 7 bases and J gave up 10 bases, with 20 bases separating them. This CDR3 region has 14 residues. The CDR3, as DNA: TGTGCCAGCACTAAGGGCCCAGGGGCGGAAGAGCAGTTCTTC. It encodes CASTKGPGAEEQFF.

This chain joins TRBV27 and TRBJ1-6; 9 nucleotides align to TRBD1. This CDR3 comprises 16 residues. Germline assignment: CDR1 MNHEY and CDR2 SMNVEV (reference sequence). The V and J ends lost 5 bases and 4 bases, in that order; junction bases with no gene match: 6. Here the CDR3 DNA reads TGTGCCAGCAGTACCACAGGGGGCGCATATAATTCACCCCTCCACTTT. The encoded protein is CASSTTGGAYNSPLHF.

The gene calls are TRBV12-3 or TRBV12-4 and TRBJ2-7, with D perhaps TRBD2 (6 bases). The CDR3 length is 13 residues. The V gene lost 4 bases and the J gene lost 3 bases, with 10 bases spanning the gap. The CDR3 region is CASSSREVYEQYF. The CDR3 nucleotides are TGTGCCAGCAGTTCTAGGGAGGTCTACGAGCAGTACTTC.

The J gene is TRBJ1-5, the V gene TRBV18, with 9 bases that match TRBD1. The germline V gene encodes CDR1 KGHSH and CDR2 LQKENI. V lost 2 bases, J lost 8 bases, and 13 bases stayed unmatched. This CDR3 has 17 residues. CDR3: CASSPAGTGPLGKPQHF. CDR3 DNA: TGTGCCAGCTCACCAGCCGGGACAGGGCCCCTAGGGAAGCCCCAGCATTTT.

The chain has TRBV7-9 and TRBJ1-2, with D possibly matching TRBD1 (5 bases). The germline gives CDR1 SEHNR, CDR2 FQNEAQ (reference sequence). CDR3 length: 15 amino acids. Trimming cost V 7 bases and J 6 bases, with 21 bases left between them. The CDR3 protein is CASTLGGESHHGYTF. In DNA form, the CDR3 reads TGTGCCAGCACCTTGGGGGGAGAATCTCACCATGGCTACACCTTC.

This clone was counted once. V usage is TRBV5-1 and J usage is TRBJ2-3; the match to TRBD2 covers 13 bases. The V segment lost 4 bases and the J segment 1 base; nucleotides outside the gene matches: 3. Germline V gene data show CDR1 as SGHRS and CDR2 as YFSETQ. CDR3 length: 16 amino acids. CDR3 sequence (DNA): TGCGCCAGCAGCATCGGACTAGCGGGGGGCACAGATACGCAGTATTTT. Translation: CASSIGLAGGTDTQYF.

This clone appeared a single time. This chain links TRBV7-3 with TRBJ2-1, with D maybe TRBD2 (5 bases). CDR3 size: 14 residues. V lost 4 bases to trimming and J lost 12 bases, with 19 bases between them. Germline-derived CDR1 and CDR2 are SGHTA and FQGTGA. CDR3 loop: CASSYSRTSGWQFF. The CDR3 DNA sequence: TGTGCCAGCAGCTACTCCCGGACTTCTGGTTGGCAGTTCTTC.

The chain links TRBV5-4 to TRBJ2-7; 8 bases are shared with TRBD1. The germline V gene has CDR1 SGHNT and CDR2 YYREEE (reference sequence). This CDR3 is 15 amino acids long. Trimming cost V 2 bases and J 1 base; bases outside gene matches: 5. This CDR3 is CASSFPGGKSYEQYF. CDR3 nucleotides: TGTGCCAGCAGCTTTCCAGGGGGCAAATCCTACGAGCAGTACTTC.

The chain is built from TRBV20-1 and TRBJ2-2; TRBD2 matches at 7 bases. The V gene's germline CDR1 is DFQATT and CDR2 SNEGSKA (reference sequence). The CDR3 loop spans 13 amino acids. Trimming took 3 bases from V and 6 from J; bases not matched to a gene: 4. The CDR3 sequence: CSASGRVAGELFF. CDR3 in DNA: TGCAGTGCTAGTGGGAGGGTGGCCGGGGAGCTGTTTTTT.

This clone was recorded once. The chain couples TRBV4-2 to TRBJ1-1, with 9 bases aligning to TRBD1. The germline V gene has CDR1 LGHNA and CDR2 YNFKEQ. V lost 2 bases, J lost 3 bases, and 10 bases stayed unmatched. This CDR3 has 17 residues. CDR3 amino acids: CASSQRTGASGDTEAFF. The CDR3 region has the DNA TGTGCCAGCAGCCAACGGACAGGGGCCTCTGGGGACACTGAAGCTTTCTTT.

V gene TRBV7-2 combines with J gene TRBJ2-3, with a possible D match to TRBD2 (5 bases). Deletions cut 6 bases from V and 1 base from J, with 8 bases between. Germline V gene data show CDR1 as SGHTA and CDR2 as FQGNSA. The CDR3 length is 13 residues. Written as DNA, the CDR3 is TGTGCCAGCAGTACACTAGGCACAGATACGCAGTATTTT. Translation gives CASSTLGTDTQYF. The entire variable domain, with the rest obtained from reference TRBV7-2 and TRBJ2-3, is as follows: GAGVSQSPSNKVTEKGKDVELRCDPISGHTALYWYRQSLGQGLEFLIYFQGNSAPDKSGLPSDRFSAERTGGSVSTLTIQRTQQEDSAVYLCASSTLGTDTQYFGPGTRLTVL.

This chain connects TRBV5-1 to TRBJ1-1; 7 bases are shared with TRBD1. V gave up 0 bases and J gave up 11 bases; unmatched junction bases: 7. Germline V gene sequence: CDR1 SGHRS, CDR2 YFSETQ. The CDR3 spans 13 residues. The CDR3 region has the DNA TGCGCCAGCAGCTTGGAACAGGGGAGAGGGGCTTTCTTT. This sequence encodes CASSLEQGRGAFF. Variable domain in full (rest from reference TRBV5-1 and TRBJ1-1): KAGVTQTPRYLIKTRGQQVTLSCSPISGHRSVSWYQQTPGQGLQFLFEYFSETQRNKGNFPGRFSGRQFSNSRSEMNVSTLELGDSALYLCASSLEQGRGAFFGQGTRLTVV.

This clone showed up just once. This chain joins TRBV11-2 and TRBJ2-3; TRBD2 matches 8 bases. The V gene end was trimmed by 4 bases and the J gene end by 5 bases; junction bases not matched to a gene: 8. This CDR3 contains 15 residues. CDR1 and CDR2 (germline): SGHAT, FQNNGV. CDR3 amino acids: CASSSPGLVVDTQYF. As DNA, the CDR3 is TGTGCCAGCAGCTCCCCGGGACTAGTCGTAGATACGCAGTATTTT.

The J gene is TRBJ1-1, the V gene TRBV6-5; unclear D gene. Per germline, CDR1 MNHEY and CDR2 SVGAGI. The CDR3 loop spans 13 amino acids. Trimming stripped 6 bases from V and 1 base from J, with 9 bases between. The CDR3 loop reads CASRTSPNTEAFF. The CDR3 DNA reads as TGTGCCAGCAGAACTTCCCCGAACACTGAAGCTTTCTTT.

This chain joins TRBV7-2 and TRBJ2-5; 7 bases are a match to TRBD2. CDR1 is SGHTA, CDR2 FQGNSA, per germline. With V trimmed by 5 bases and J by 5 bases, 11 bases remained unmatched. The CDR3 consists of 15 residues. CDR3: CASSTRLAAGETQYF. The CDR3 DNA reads as TGTGCCAGCAGCACGCGGCTAGCGGCGGGGGAGACCCAGTACTTC.

V is TRBV11-2 and J is TRBJ1-5, with no clear D. The CDR3 loop spans 13 amino acids. With 0 bases removed from V and 4 bases from J, the gap between germline ends came to 4 bases. Germline values: CDR1 SGHAT, CDR2 FQNNGV. The CDR3: CASSLDLNQPQHF. The CDR3 DNA sequence: TGTGCCAGCAGCTTAGATCTAAATCAGCCCCAGCATTTT.

This chain uses TRBV6-5 with TRBJ2-1, with 8 positions matching TRBD2. With 7 bases clipped from V and 9 bases from J, the junction kept 11 bases outside the gene matches. Per the germline V gene, CDR1 is MNHEY and CDR2 is SVGAGI. The CDR3 runs 14 residues. CDR3 loop: CASKSGGAGGEQFF. DNA for the CDR3: TGTGCCAGCAAAAGCGGGGGCGCTGGGGGTGAGCAGTTCTTC.

This chain joins TRBV9 and TRBJ2-1, with D possibly matching TRBD1 (6 bases). V lost 0 bases to trimming and J lost 7 bases, with 14 bases between them. This CDR3 is built from 15 residues. Germline V gives CDR1 SGDLS, CDR2 YYNGEE. The CDR3 protein is CASSVESGVGNEQFF. The CDR3 coding sequence is TGTGCCAGCAGCGTAGAGTCAGGGGTGGGGAATGAGCAGTTCTTC.